The T cell receptor (beta chain) described here comes from a study of blood T cells in healthy people across ages. Overall study results and limits: For the donors, CMV status was unknown and possibly confounded expanded clonotype changes. Because sorting was not performed, PBMCs prevented conclusive naive versus antigen-experienced comparison.

Collection of 9 to 10 milliliters of peripheral blood was performed for each donor. Germline CDR1 reads MDHEN; CDR2 reads SYDVKM. The V gene lost 2 bases and the J gene lost 5 bases, with 19 bases spanning the gap. The CDR3 length is 16 residues. Together with a sample-barcoded 5' primer, a J-beta primer mix was included in a second PCR lasting about 7 to 12 cycles. Carrying 12 random nucleotides, a template-switch adaptor labeled each individual cDNA molecule. A single record per CDR3 protein comes from TCRdb applying MiXCR to the 5' RACE reads. The repertoire includes approximately 1.5 million distinct CDR3 sequences, under 55% of them detected once, and under 5% sits in the top ten. As regards this clonotype: Its antigen remains unidentified.

The receptor's source is a woman between 18 and 30 years old in good health. This chain links TRBV28 with TRBJ2-7; TRBD2 might be the D (6 bases). Material: blood. The CDR3 DNA sequence: TGTGCCAGCAGTTTAAATCTCGCGGGATTAACCGACGAGCAGTACTTC. Translation gives CASSLNLAGLTDEQYF.